The 17 T cell receptor beta chains presented below share a single source sample, sequenced in a study of response to subunit inactivated influenza vaccine. TCRdb redid the calling of the RT-PCR reads with MiXCR, one entry per CDR3 protein. The sample has hundreds of thousands of distinct CDR3 sequences; approximately 17% are singletons. The sample in question was CD4+ T cells sorted from PBMCs, obtained about 23 months after vaccination. Receptor source: a man in his fifties or sixties who received an inactivated influenza vaccine.

This chain uses TRBV15 with TRBJ2-3; D unresolved. This CDR3 is built from 13 residues. CDR1 and CDR2 (germline): LNHNV, YYDKDF (reference sequence). V lost 2 bases and J lost 6, with 9 bases in between. DNA of the CDR3: TGTGCCACCAGCAGATCCCACGGGGATACGCAGTATTTT. Amino acid sequence: CATSRSHGDTQYF.

This clonotype showed up just a few times. The V gene is TRBV15, the J gene TRBJ1-4; 11 positions match TRBD1. This CDR3 region has 15 residues. Germline CDR1 reads LNHNV; CDR2 reads YYDKDF (reference sequence). The junction had 5 bases not matched to a gene; V was cut back by 5 bases and J by 6 bases. CDR3 amino acids: CATSYWTGGDEKLFF. CDR3 nucleotides: TGTGCCACCAGCTATTGGACAGGGGGCGATGAAAAACTGTTTTTT.

The chain links TRBV10-3 to TRBJ2-7, with D unclear. Trimming pared 0 bases from V and 0 bases from J, leaving 3 bases between. Germline assignment: CDR1 ENHRY and CDR2 SYGVKD. This CDR3 region has 13 residues. Here the CDR3 DNA reads TGTGCCATCAGTGAGTCAAGCTCCTACGAGCAGTACTTC. Translated: CAISESSSYEQYF.

This clonotype was recorded a few times. The chain joins TRBV23-1 to TRBJ2-1; 12 bases are shared with TRBD1. TRBV23-1 is placed among ORFs of uncertain function. The CDR3 contains 16 residues. V lost 3 bases and J lost 9; bases outside the gene matches: 9. CDR3 DNA: TGCGCCAGCAGTCACCCGGGACAGGGGGCGTCAAGTGAGCAGTTCTTC. This translates into CASSHPGQGASSEQFF.

This chain uses TRBV7-2 with TRBJ1-2; 10 bases fit TRBD1. Germline assignment: CDR1 SGHTA and CDR2 FQGNSA. Losses at the gene ends were 2 bases for V and 5 bases for J; bases not matched to a gene: 5. This CDR3 comprises 15 residues. For the CDR3, the DNA is TGTGCCAGCAGCTTACGACAGGGGGCGCTGTATGGCTACACCTTC. Translated, it gives CASSLRQGALYGYTF.

The chain is built from TRBV29-1 and TRBJ2-1, with 14 bases matching TRBD2. There are 14 residues in the CDR3. V was pared by 7 bases and J by 8 bases, with 7 bases of the junction left unmatched. Germline assignment: CDR1 SQVTM and CDR2 ANQGSEA. In DNA form, the CDR3 reads TGCAGCGCGAGACTAGCGGGAGGGCCTTATGAGCAGTTCTTC. Its protein is CSARLAGGPYEQFF.

Turning to this clonotype: The junction does not match germline at one end; this may be a read error. This chain joins TRBV5-6 and TRBJ2-1, with a weak D call TRBD2 (5 bases). The CDR3 is 14 amino acids. Germline V lookup: CDR1 SGHDT, CDR2 YYEEEE. The CDR3 region is CASSLAGSYKEQFF. The CDR3 nucleotides are TGTGCCAGCAGCTTGGCGGGGTCCTACAAGGAGCAGTTCTTC. Complete variable domain (other parts from reference TRBV5-6 and TRBJ2-1): DAGVTQSPTHLIKTRGQQVTLRCSPKSGHDTVSWYQQALGQGPQFIFQYYEEEERQRGNFPDRFSGHQFPNYSSELNVNALLLGDSALYLCASSLAGSYKEQFFGPGTRLTVL.

This clonotype was observed a single time. The rearrangement links TRBV20-1 to TRBJ2-4; 7 bases align to TRBD2. The CDR3 has 15 residues. Trimming at V came to 3 bases and at J to 0 bases, leaving 5 bases not matched to a gene. Germline lookup yields CDR1 DFQATT and CDR2 SNEGSKA (reference sequence). CDR3 DNA: TGCAGTGCTAGGAAGCGGGGTCAAGCCAAAAACATTCAGTACTTC. Its protein product is CSARKRGQAKNIQYF.

Points on this clonotype: Relative to the germline gene, one junction end is altered; a read error may explain this. V gene TRBV10-3 combines with J gene TRBJ2-2; 12 bases map to TRBD2. The CDR3 is made up of 18 amino acids. The germline V gene has CDR1 ENHRY and CDR2 SYGVKD. CDR3 sequence: CAISRGLAGIMNIGELFF. In DNA, the CDR3 is TGTGCCATCAGTAGAGGACTAGCGGGGATAATGAACATCGGGGAGCTGTTTTTT.

V usage is TRBV20-1 and J usage is TRBJ2-3; 11 bases match TRBD2. Looked up from germline, CDR1 is DFQATT and CDR2 is SNEGSKA (reference sequence). This CDR3 spans 17 amino acids. The trim removed 8 bases at V and 4 bases at J, leaving 17 bases unmatched. CDR3 residues: CSNPMDVAGGPADTQYF. CDR3 coding DNA: TGCAGTAACCCCATGGACGTAGCGGGAGGGCCGGCAGATACGCAGTATTTT.

This clonotype has more than one count but fewer than ten. This chain links TRBV20-1 with TRBJ2-7, with D possibly being TRBD2 (5 bases). Per germline, CDR1 DFQATT and CDR2 SNEGSKA (reference sequence). With 2 bases removed from V and 1 base from J, the gap between germline ends came to 12 bases. CDR3 length: 14 amino acids. The CDR3 sequence: CSARIPGSSYEQYF. The CDR3 coding sequence is TGCAGTGCTAGAATCCCGGGGTCATCCTACGAGCAGTACTTC.

The gene calls are TRBV7-2 and TRBJ1-1, with D perhaps matching TRBD1 (5 bases). Deletions cut 3 bases from V and 2 bases from J, with 10 bases between. The CDR3 length is 14 residues. Germline CDR1 SGHTA, CDR2 FQGNSA. The CDR3 region has the DNA TGTGCCAGCAGCTTGATCGGGGCCAACACTGAAGCTTTCTTT. Protein product: CASSLIGANTEAFF.

This clonotype was seen a handful of times. V gene TRBV20-1 combines with J gene TRBJ1-6; maybe TRBD1 (5 bases). CDR1 is DFQATT, CDR2 SNEGSKA, per germline (reference sequence). This CDR3 comprises 13 residues. V lost 3 bases, J lost 6 bases, and 9 bases lay in between. CDR3 sequence: CSARGRINSPLHF. The DNA for the CDR3 is TGCAGTGCTAGGGGACGGATTAATTCACCCCTCCACTTT.

There are a few counts of this clonotype. The rearrangement joins TRBV24-1 to TRBJ2-2, with 14 bases lining up with TRBD2. CDR1 is KGHDR, CDR2 SFDVKD, per germline. J lost 9 bases, V lost 4 bases, and 12 bases had no gene match. This CDR3 region has 18 residues. CDR3 nucleotides: TGTGCCACCAGTGACGCGTCCCCGGGACTAGCGGGAGCTCGGGAGCTGTTTTTT. This sequence encodes CATSDASPGLAGARELFF.

The chain uses TRBV6-1 and TRBJ1-5; a weak D match, TRBD1 (5 bases). V lost 7 bases and J 6 bases, leaving 13 bases between the germline ends. Looked up from germline, CDR1 is MNHNS and CDR2 is SASEGT. CDR3 length: 13 amino acids. CDR3 coding DNA: TGTGCCAGCACCCCGAGGGGAGGTCAGCCCCAGCATTTT. Translation: CASTPRGGQPQHF.

This clonotype was detected a few times. This sequence joins TRBV5-1 and TRBJ1-5; D might be TRBD1 (5 bases). CDR3 length equals 15 residues. Between the trimmed V and J ends, which lost 0 bases and 1 base, there was a span of 8 bases. Germline V gene sequence: CDR1 SGHRS, CDR2 YFSETQ. CDR3: CASSLEPGSNQPQHF. In DNA, the CDR3 is TGCGCCAGCAGCTTGGAGCCAGGGAGCAATCAGCCCCAGCATTTT.

This clonotype has a count of ten or more. The chain recombines TRBV19 with TRBJ1-1; a possible D gene is TRBD1 (5 bases). This CDR3 contains 16 residues. The V gene lost 6 bases and the J gene lost 1 base, with 18 bases spanning the gap. Germline V gene sequence: CDR1 LNHDA, CDR2 SQIVND (reference sequence). DNA for the CDR3: TGTGCCAGTAGCCCCCCCCCACGGGGCAGGAACACTGAAGCTTTCTTT. Its translation: CASSPPPRGRNTEAFF. The variable domain in full, with the rest retrieved from reference TRBV19 and TRBJ1-1, is DGGITQSPKYLFRKEGQNVTLSCEQNLNHDAMYWYRQDPGQGLRLIYYSQIVNDFQKGDIAEGYSVSREKKESFPLTVTSAQKNPTAFYLCASSPPPRGRNTEAFFGQGTRLTVV.